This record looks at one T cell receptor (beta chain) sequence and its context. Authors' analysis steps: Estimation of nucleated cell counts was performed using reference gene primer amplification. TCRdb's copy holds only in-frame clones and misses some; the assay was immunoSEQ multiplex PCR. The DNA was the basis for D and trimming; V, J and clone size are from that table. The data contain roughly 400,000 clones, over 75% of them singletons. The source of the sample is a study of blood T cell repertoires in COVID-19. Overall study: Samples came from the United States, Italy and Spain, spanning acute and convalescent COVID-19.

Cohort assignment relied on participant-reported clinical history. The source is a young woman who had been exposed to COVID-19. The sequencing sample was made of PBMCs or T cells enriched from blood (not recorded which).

CDR3 region: CASSPPRSLADYNEQFF. CDR3 coding DNA: TGTGCCAGCAGCCCCCCCCGGTCACTAGCGGACTACAATGAGCAGTTCTTC. This chain connects TRBV3-1 (or the pseudogene TRBV3-2) to TRBJ2-1, with 8 bases identical to TRBD2. Germline trimming cut 4 bases from V and 3 bases from J; bases unmatched to any gene: 11. Germline CDR1 reads LGHDT; CDR2 reads YNNKEL (reference sequence). The CDR3 has 17 amino acids.